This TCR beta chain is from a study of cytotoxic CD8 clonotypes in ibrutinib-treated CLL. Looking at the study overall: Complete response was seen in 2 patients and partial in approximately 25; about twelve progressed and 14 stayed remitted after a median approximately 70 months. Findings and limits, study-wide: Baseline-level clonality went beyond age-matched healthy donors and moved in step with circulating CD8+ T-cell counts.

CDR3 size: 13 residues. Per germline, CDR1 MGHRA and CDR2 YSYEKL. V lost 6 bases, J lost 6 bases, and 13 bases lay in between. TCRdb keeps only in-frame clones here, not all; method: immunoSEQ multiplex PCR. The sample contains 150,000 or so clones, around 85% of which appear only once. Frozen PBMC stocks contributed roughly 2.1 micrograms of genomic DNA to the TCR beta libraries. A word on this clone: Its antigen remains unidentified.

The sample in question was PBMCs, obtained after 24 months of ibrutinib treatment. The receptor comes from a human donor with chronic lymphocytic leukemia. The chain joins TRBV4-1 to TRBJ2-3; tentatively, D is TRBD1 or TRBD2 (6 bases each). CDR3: CASRPGAGDTQYF. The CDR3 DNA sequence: TGCGCCAGCAGACCAGGGGCGGGGGATACGCAGTATTTT.